These 2 T cell receptor beta chains came from one sample sequenced in a study of T cell responses to AZD1222 COVID-19 vaccine. Repertoires were generated with immunoSEQ multiplex PCR, while TCRdb's copy carries only in-frame clones and drops some. The profile shows some 120,000 clones, roughly 90% of them singletons. The material was peripheral blood, obtained on day 0 of AZD1222 vaccination. The origin of the receptors is an adult in good health.

The chain couples TRBV5-6 to TRBJ1-2; the match to TRBD1 covers 9 bases. V dropped 2 bases and J dropped 7; count of bases not matched to a gene: 6. Per germline, CDR1 SGHDT and CDR2 YYEEEE. The CDR3 has 14 amino acids. CDR3 sequence (DNA): TGTGCCAGCAGCTTAAAGGGACAGGGCCTTGGCTACACCTTC. Amino acids: CASSLKGQGLGYTF.

The rearrangement links TRBV11-3 to TRBJ2-5; no clear D. Germline assignment: CDR1 SGHNT and CDR2 YENEEA. The CDR3 sequence is 14 residues long. V dropped 5 bases and J dropped 3 bases, with 13 bases sitting between them. CDR3 nucleotide sequence: TGTGCCAGCAGCCGATCCCGCCAGGAAGAGACCCAGTACTTC. This gives the protein CASSRSRQEETQYF. Full variable domain (rest looked up from reference TRBV11-3 and TRBJ2-5): EAGVVQSPRYKIIEKKQPVAFWCNPISGHNTLYWYLQNLGQGPELLIRYENEEAVDDSQLPKDRFSAERLKGVDSTLKIQPAELGDSAVYLCASSRSRQEETQYFGPGTRLLVL.